This T cell receptor (beta chain) was captured in a study of cytomegalovirus exposure and HLA in healthy donors. Concerning this clone itself: No antigen is known for it.

The germline gives CDR1 SGDLS, CDR2 YYNGEE. The CDR3 is 15 residues long. The V and J ends lost 0 bases and 12 bases respectively, with 16 bases between them. Study-level findings and limits: Segments of the TCR beta V type were, in most cases, productive about 87% or about 30% of the time in an earlier analysis. In vitro work confirmed that three CMV-associated chains recognize CMV antigens.

PCR primers comprised 60 Vbeta and 13 Jbeta primers. The protocol was immunoSEQ multiplex PCR, while the TCRdb copy is restricted to in-frame clones and leaves out a portion. The sample has about 94,000 clones, 50% to 80% seen once. The gene calls are TRBV9 and TRBJ1-6; possible D gene TRBD1, 6 bases. The specimen was PBMCs. The clonotype was recovered from a young man in good health and CMV-seronegative. The CDR3 is CASSVDYGQGKPLHF. The CDR3 DNA reads as TGTGCCAGCAGCGTAGATTACGGCCAGGGGAAACCCCTCCACTTT. Drawing the rest from reference TRBV9 and TRBJ1-6, the complete variable domain is DSGVTQTPKHLITATGQRVTLRCSPRSGDLSVYWYQQSLDQGLQFLIQYYNGEERAKGNILERFSAQQFPDLHSELNLSSLELGDSALYFCASSVDYGQGKPLHFGNGTRLTVT.